The rows below give T cell receptor beta chains drawn from one sample of a study of blood T cell repertoires in COVID-19. TCRdb's copy holds only in-frame clones and misses some; the assay was immunoSEQ multiplex PCR. This table holds some 96,000 clones, roughly 90% found once. The sequenced sample consisted of peripheral blood. The receptors derive from a man in his forties or fifties with active COVID-19. Each CDR3 is given with its conserved first and last residue. D genes are given only for firm matches. Some rows mark clone size as missing; the rest say once, few, many or name a class of expanded clone.

CASSLSGQTNYGYTF	TGTGCCAGCAGCTTGTCCGGACAGACTAACTATGGCTACACCTTC	TRBV5-5	TRBJ1-2	-	-
CSVEQGLQETQYF	TGCAGCGTTGAACAGGGACTCCAAGAGACCCAGTACTTC	TRBV29-1	TRBJ2-5	-	-
CASSPGLRDRGTGELFF	TGTGCCAGCTCACCGGGACTGCGGGACAGGGGCACCGGGGAGCTGTTTTTT	TRBV18	TRBJ2-2	TRBD1	-
CASRNRGNTQYF	TGCGCCAGCAGGAACAGGGGTAATACGCAGTATTTT	TRBV5-1	TRBJ2-3	TRBD1	-
CASSLGGTSTDTQYF	TGTGCCAGCAGCTTAGGAGGCACTAGCACAGATACGCAGTATTTT	TRBV7-2	TRBJ2-3	-	-
CASRPPTGKDEQYF	TGCGCCAGCAGACCCCCGACAGGGAAGGACGAGCAGTACTTC	TRBV10-2	TRBJ2-7	TRBD1	once
CASKKTGVENSPLHF	TGTGCCAGCAAGAAGACAGGGGTGGAAAATTCACCCCTCCACTTT	TRBV2	TRBJ1-6	TRBD1	-
CASSLGLAGSSYNEQFF	TGTGCCAGCAGCCTCGGACTAGCGGGTAGTTCCTACAATGAGCAGTTCTTC	TRBV7-9	TRBJ2-1	TRBD2	-
CASSLAGGPPGELFF	TGTGCCAGCAGCTTAGCGGGAGGCCCCCCCGGGGAGCTGTTTTTT	TRBV11-2	TRBJ2-2	TRBD2	-
CASSLASGSSTDTQYF	TGCGCCAGCAGCTTGGCCTCGGGATCTAGCACAGATACGCAGTATTTT	TRBV5-1	TRBJ2-3	-	-
CASSISGLAGGFSTDTQYF	TGTGCCAGTAGTATTTCCGGACTAGCGGGAGGATTTAGCACAGATACGCAGTATTTT	TRBV19	TRBJ2-3	TRBD2	once
CASSPGHRTKRRNTIYF	TGTGCCAGCAGCCCCGGACACCGAACCAAAAGGAGAAACACCATATATTTT	TRBV7-3	TRBJ1-3	-	-
CASSQLTVQNTEAFF	TGTGCCAGCAGCCAACTGACAGTCCAGAACACTGAAGCTTTCTTT	TRBV3-1/TRBV3-2	TRBJ1-1	-	-
CASIGGYGYTF	TGTGCCAGCATAGGAGGGTATGGCTACACCTTC	TRBV5-6	TRBJ1-2	-	-
CASSVAGGVPYEQYF	TGTGCCAGCAGCGTAGCCGGGGGAGTCCCCTACGAGCAGTACTTC	TRBV9	TRBJ2-7	-	-
CASSEKGTGLSNQPQHF	TGTGCCAGCAGCGAAAAGGGGACAGGACTTAGCAATCAGCCCCAGCATTTT	TRBV2	TRBJ1-5	TRBD1	-
CASSEGNTIYF	TGTGCCAGCAGCGAGGGAAACACCATATATTTT	TRBV7-9	TRBJ1-3	-	-
CASSQTGTSTNNEQFF	TGTGCCAGCAGCCAAACCGGGACTAGCACCAACAATGAGCAGTTCTTC	TRBV9	TRBJ2-1	TRBD2	-
CSVVKTGQGKNQPQHF	TGCAGCGTTGTCAAAACAGGACAGGGAAAAAATCAGCCCCAGCATTTT	TRBV29-1	TRBJ1-5	TRBD1	once
CASSDGGGFGSNQPQHF	TGTGCCAGCAGTGATGGAGGGGGCTTCGGTAGCAATCAGCCCCAGCATTTT	TRBV2	TRBJ1-5	TRBD1	-
CASRPDNEKLFF	TGTGCCAGCAGACCAGATAATGAAAAACTGTTTTTT	TRBV12-3/TRBV12-4	TRBJ1-4	-	-
CATSEQGTAYNEQFF	TGTGCCACCAGTGAGCAGGGGACGGCGTACAATGAGCAGTTCTTC	TRBV24-1	TRBJ2-1	-	-
CASIGTSGGPNTGELFF	TGTGCCAGTATCGGGACTAGCGGCGGCCCTAACACCGGGGAGCTGTTTTTT	TRBV19	TRBJ2-2	TRBD2	-
CASTPGMSEQFF	TGTGCCAGCACCCCAGGTATGAGTGAGCAGTTCTTC	TRBV2	TRBJ2-1	-	once
CASSRSGTSRDTQYF	TGTGCCAGTAGTAGATCCGGGACTAGCAGGGATACGCAGTATTTT	TRBV19	TRBJ2-3	TRBD2	-
CASSPAASGTEAFF	TGTGCCAGCTCACCTGCCGCCTCGGGCACTGAAGCTTTCTTT	TRBV18	TRBJ1-1	-	once
CATSSQAGGVYEQYF	TGTGCCACCTCAAGCCAAGCGGGGGGGGTCTACGAGCAGTACTTC	TRBV6-5	TRBJ2-7	TRBD2	-
CASSELLSSHSGNTIYF	TGTGCCAGCAGTGAACTTCTGTCCAGTCACTCTGGAAACACCATATATTTT	TRBV6-1	TRBJ1-3	-	-
CASNRGMGANQPQHF	TGTGCCAGCAACAGGGGAATGGGGGCCAATCAGCCCCAGCATTTT	TRBV19	TRBJ1-5	TRBD1	-
CSVLSRGLGVNIQYF	TGCAGCGTTCTCTCCAGGGGGCTGGGGGTAAACATTCAGTACTTC	TRBV29-1	TRBJ2-4	TRBD1	once
CASSLATWRGNEKLFF	TGTGCCAGCAGCTTAGCTACCTGGCGCGGTAATGAAAAACTGTTTTTT	TRBV7-2	TRBJ1-4	-	-
CASSFSRGSTDTQYF	TGTGCCAGCAGCTTCTCGCGGGGGAGCACAGATACGCAGTATTTT	TRBV11-3	TRBJ2-3	TRBD2	-
CASSRNGGYGYTF	TGTGCCAGCAGTAGGAACGGGGGATATGGCTACACCTTC	TRBV12-3/TRBV12-4	TRBJ1-2	-	few
CASSPGLAGAEAGELFF	TGCGCCAGCAGCCCGGGACTAGCGGGAGCTGAAGCCGGGGAGCTGTTTTTT	TRBV5-1	TRBJ2-2	TRBD2	-
CASSQEFPDEGDLLNTGELFF	TGTGCCAGCAGCCAAGAATTCCCCGATGAGGGGGACCTATTGAACACCGGGGAGCTGTTTTTT	TRBV3-1/TRBV3-2	TRBJ2-2	-	-
CASSTGTVYEQYF	TGTGCCAGTAGCACCGGGACAGTGTACGAGCAGTACTTC	TRBV19	TRBJ2-7	TRBD1	-
CSAGGGYGYTF	TGCAGCGCTGGGGGCGGCTATGGCTACACCTTC	TRBV20-1	TRBJ1-2	-	-
CASSLSRRGEAFF	TGTGCCAGCAGTTTATCGAGAAGGGGTGAAGCTTTCTTT	TRBV27	TRBJ1-1	-	-
CASRTSGGAQETQYF	TGTGCCAGCAGGACTAGCGGGGGGGCACAGGAGACCCAGTACTTC	TRBV2	TRBJ2-5	TRBD2	-
CASSLLASGGIEQYF	TGTGCCAGCAGCTTGTTGGCTAGCGGGGGTATCGAGCAGTACTTC	TRBV5-4	TRBJ2-7	TRBD2	-
CASSPQGGGGYGYTF	TGTGCCAGCAGCCCCCAAGGGGGGGGTGGCTATGGCTACACCTTC	TRBV7-6	TRBJ1-2	-	-
CAISESLGQGLSYEQYF	TGTGCCATCAGTGAGTCGTTGGGACAGGGATTGTCCTACGAGCAGTACTTC	TRBV10-3	TRBJ2-7	TRBD1	-
CASSLVVGEETQYF	TGTGCCAGCAGCTTAGTTGTGGGAGAAGAGACCCAGTACTTC	TRBV11-2	TRBJ2-5	-	-
CASSQTPLAGAADTQYF	TGCGCCAGCAGCCAAACCCCTCTAGCGGGGGCGGCAGATACGCAGTATTTT	TRBV4-1	TRBJ2-3	TRBD2	-
CASSSRRDRGLVYF	TGTGCCAGCAGCTCCCGACGAGACAGGGGGTTAGTCTACTTC	TRBV11-2	TRBJ2-5	TRBD1	-
CATSLEGNYGYTF	TGTGCCACCAGCCTGGAGGGTAACTATGGCTACACCTTC	TRBV15	TRBJ1-2	-	-
CASSHLRGRGSEAFF	TGTGCCAGCAGCCACCTCAGGGGGCGCGGATCTGAAGCTTTCTTT	TRBV11-2	TRBJ1-1	TRBD1	-
CASSYNRDQETQYF	TGTGCCAGCAGTTACAACAGGGACCAAGAGACCCAGTACTTC	TRBV6-2/TRBV6-3	TRBJ2-5	-	-
CSARDWETQYF	TGCAGTGCTCGGGACTGGGAGACCCAGTACTTC	TRBV20-1	TRBJ2-5	-	-
CASSLGLGARSYNEQFF	TGCGCCAGCAGCTTGGGGCTTGGGGCGAGGTCCTACAATGAGCAGTTCTTC	TRBV5-1	TRBJ2-1	-	-
CASTQGPGNTIYF	TGTGCCAGCACCCAGGGGCCTGGAAACACCATATATTTT	TRBV6-5	TRBJ1-3	-	-
CASSLVRGTLSGYTF	TGTGCCAGCAGCTTGGTGCGGGGGACGCTGAGTGGCTACACCTTC	TRBV5-6	TRBJ1-2	-	-
CASSVGTGGNTIYF	TGTGCCAGCAGCGTCGGGACTGGTGGAAACACCATATATTTT	TRBV7-6	TRBJ1-3	-	-
CASSQRQGRSGANVLTF	TGCGCCAGCAGCCAACGACAGGGCCGCTCTGGGGCCAACGTCCTGACTTTC	TRBV4-1	TRBJ2-6	TRBD1	-
CASSPVLTDTQYF	TGTGCCAGCAGTCCGGTCCTTACAGATACGCAGTATTTT	TRBV3-1/TRBV3-2	TRBJ2-3	-	-